This T cell receptor (beta chain) was identified in a study of Ad26.COV2.S vaccination and SARS-CoV-2 variants. Study in general: Intramuscularly, Ad26.COV2.S was given either once or twice, 56 days apart. Study-wide results and limits: Whether participants received vaccine or placebo, their non-spike TCR breadth was similar. Substantial post-vaccination breadth of spike-specific CD8+ and CD4+ T cell responses was reported.

Germline-derived CDR1 and CDR2 are MGHDK and SYGVNS. This CDR3 has 14 amino acids. V was pared by 4 bases and J by 0 bases, with 6 bases between. Data came from immunoSEQ multiplex PCR; TCRdb stores just in-frame clones and leaves some out. The top ten clones hold around 2% of a sample with some 400,000 clones, about 91% of them seen once. Treatment noted: some 19 received Ad26.COV2.S at low or high dose, single or two shots; about five received placebo; per-sample allocation not given. Samples came from day 63 after the first vaccine or placebo injection. The administered vaccine (an Ad26 vector) expressed Wuhan-strain SARS-CoV-2 spike. A note on this clone: The antigen remains undetermined.

Source: peripheral blood, taken in a trial of Ad26.COV2.S vaccine versus placebo. The chain combines TRBV25-1 with TRBJ2-2, with a weak D call TRBD2 (5 bases). This TCR came from a person between 18 and 59 years old who received the Ad26.COV2.S COVID-19 vaccine or a placebo. This chain's CDR3 is CASSAGTNTGELFF. CDR3 nucleotides: TGTGCCAGCAGTGCGGGAACGAACACCGGGGAGCTGTTTTTT. The entire variable domain, with the rest obtained from reference TRBV25-1 and TRBJ2-2, is as follows: EADIYQTPRYLVIGTGKKITLECSQTMGHDKMYWYQQDPGMELHLIHYSYGVNSTEKGDLSSESTVSRIRTEHFPLTLESARPSHTSQYLCASSAGTNTGELFFGEGSRLTVL.